This T cell receptor (beta chain) was obtained from a study of T cell responses to AZD1222 COVID-19 vaccine. CDR1 and CDR2 from the germline V gene are SGHTA and FQGTGA. CDR3 length equals 16 residues. The V end was cut by 2 bases, the J end by 1 base, with 11 bases between. Details on this clone: Its antigen remains unidentified.

Profiling relied on immunoSEQ multiplex PCR, and the TCRdb table lists in-frame clones only, not all of them. Altogether some 130,000 clones are present, nearly 90% being singletons, with the ten largest covering more than 5.5%. Findings of the study overall: Targeting of unmutated variant regions was reportedly seen in nearly half of spike-specific TCRs. Breadth and depth of Spike-specific TCRs rose after two AZD1222 doses. Possibly, clonal diversity was underestimated; donors were largely white British and included more females. Seropositive at baseline were only a handful of AZD1222 recipients.

This chain connects TRBV7-3 to TRBJ2-2, with a possible D match to TRBD2 (5 bases). The TCR comes from an adult who received the AZD1222 COVID-19 vaccine. Sequenced here: peripheral blood, sampled 28 days after the second AZD1222 dose. The CDR3 sequence: CASSLQDWGNTGELFF. The CDR3 coding sequence is TGTGCCAGCAGCTTACAGGACTGGGGGAACACCGGGGAGCTGTTTTTT.